This T cell receptor (beta chain) was identified in a study of blood T cell repertoires in COVID-19. Membership in each cohort depended on participant-reported clinical history. Recovery among Cohort 3 donors was established by two negative PCRs, clearance, or symptom resolution. Sequencing used immunoSEQ multiplex PCR; TCRdb keeps in-frame clones, though not all of them. The data hold a few hundred thousand clones, with 80% to 90% observed a single time. CDR1 is SQVTM and CDR2 is ANQGSEA in the germline V gene. V lost 2 bases and J 5 bases, leaving 9 bases between the germline ends. CDR3 length: 12 residues.

The chain recombines TRBV29-1 with TRBJ1-1, with D possibly matching TRBD1 (5 bases). Sequences were obtained from PBMCs or T cells enriched from blood (not recorded which). The source is a man between 18 and 35 years old who had recovered from COVID-19. CDR3 amino acids: CSVETGGTEAFF. In nucleotides, the CDR3 is TGCAGCGTTGAAACGGGGGGGACTGAAGCTTTCTTT.